A single sample gave rise to the 9 T cell receptor beta chains below, sequenced in a study of metastatic and nonmetastatic thyroid tumors. Every patient was untreated before thyroid surgery. With MiXCR, TCRdb called clones anew from the PCR reads. This table has about 39,000 clones, about 20% appearing once. Sequenced material: tumor tissue. These receptors all stem from a female donor with papillary thyroid cancer or a benign thyroid nodule (not recorded which). Some clones in this sample may be carry-over from other donors' samples.

This clone has a count of ten or more. The V gene is TRBV19, the J gene TRBJ2-1; TRBD1 is a possible D gene (5 bases). Trimming stripped 3 bases from V and 5 bases from J, with 8 bases between. In germline, CDR1 is LNHDA, CDR2 SQIVND (reference sequence). This CDR3 is 13 amino acids long. The CDR3 DNA reads as TGTGCCAGTAGTATTTCCAGGGACAATGAGCAGTTCTTC. This sequence encodes CASSISRDNEQFF.

This clone was picked up many times. The V and J genes are TRBV5-6 and TRBJ1-2; TRBD1 matches 7 bases. CDR1 and CDR2 (germline): SGHDT, YYEEEE. Trimming at V came to 4 bases and at J to 0 bases, leaving 12 bases not matched to a gene. The CDR3 extends over 17 amino acids. CDR3 sequence: CASSLALTGASNYGYTF. As DNA, the CDR3 is TGTGCCAGCAGCCTGGCCCTCACAGGGGCGTCTAACTATGGCTACACCTTC.

This clone appeared many times. CDR3 loop: CASSLRGREDETQYF. CDR3 nucleotide sequence: TGTGCCAGCAGTCTTCGCGGGAGGGAGGATGAGACCCAGTACTTC. V is TRBV12-3 or TRBV12-4 and J is TRBJ2-5; 9 bases align to TRBD2. The CDR3 covers 15 residues. The trim removed 5 bases at V and 5 bases at J, leaving 9 bases unmatched.

This clone was seen more than once but under ten times. V and J are TRBV2 and TRBJ2-7; 8 bases are a match to TRBD1. From germline, CDR1 is SNHLY and CDR2 FYNNEI. The CDR3 is made up of 15 amino acids. Trimming cost V 8 bases and J 4 bases; bases outside gene matches: 13. The CDR3 DNA sequence: TGTGCCAGCCAGAAAGGGACAGGCGACAGGTACGAGCAGTACTTC. Amino acids: CASQKGTGDRYEQYF.

This clone appeared a single time. This chain uses TRBV7-2 with TRBJ1-3; the D gene is possibly TRBD1 (6 bases). Trimming left V 6 bases short and J 2 bases short, with 11 bases between. Germline V gives CDR1 SGHTA, CDR2 FQGNSA. The CDR3 has 14 amino acids. CDR3 protein: CASRTGITGNTIYF. Written as DNA, the CDR3 is TGTGCCAGCAGAACAGGGATAACTGGAAACACCATATATTTT.

This clone was detected ten times or more. The chain carries TRBV19 and TRBJ2-1, with 10 bases matching TRBD1. CDR1 and CDR2 (germline): LNHDA, SQIVND (reference sequence). V lost 5 bases to trimming and J lost 6 bases; unmatched junction nucleotides: 10. The CDR3 has 16 residues. The CDR3 spells CASSSSRQGARNEQFF. DNA for the CDR3: TGTGCCAGTAGTTCTAGCCGACAGGGGGCCCGCAATGAGCAGTTCTTC.

This clone has only a few counts. The chain employs TRBV6-1 and TRBJ2-5, with D unclear. CDR3 length: 14 amino acids. CDR1 and CDR2 from the germline V gene are MNHNS and SASEGT. Trimming left V 11 bases short and J 0 bases short, with 16 bases between. CDR3 bases: TGTGCCGGCATCAAAGTGTTGTACCAAGAGACCCAGTACTTC. Translated, it gives CAGIKVLYQETQYF.

Details on this clone: This may stem from a read error, because a much larger clone lies one nucleotide away. V usage is TRBV12-3 or TRBV12-4 and J usage is TRBJ2-2; D not resolved. This CDR3 has 13 amino acids. CDR3 protein: CSSSLRRTGELFF. The DNA for the CDR3 is TGTTCCAGCAGTTTAAGGCGCACCGGGGAGCTGTTTTTT.

This clone was counted ten times or more. The J gene is TRBJ2-5, the V gene TRBV25-1; D unclear. The CDR3 is 14 residues long. Trimming removed 1 base at V and 1 base at J, with 7 bases between. Germline lookup yields CDR1 MGHDK and CDR2 SYGVNS. The CDR3 DNA sequence: TGTGCCAGCAGTGAATTGTACAGCCAAGAGACCCAGTACTTC. The encoded protein is CASSELYSQETQYF.